This T cell receptor beta chain was recorded in a study of cytomegalovirus exposure and HLA in healthy donors. Study-wide points: There were some public TCRs occurring in many donors, but most TCR sequences were rare. The authors listed over 150 TCR beta chains as cytomegalovirus-associated.

The CDR3 is 12 residues long. With 2 bases removed from V and 11 bases from J, the gap between germline ends came to 10 bases. Germline CDR1 reads MDHEN; CDR2 reads SYDVKM. The donors were part of the validation cohort of 100 to 150 subjects. That cohort was separate from the first cohort, which comprised about 670 subjects. Turning to this clone: Its antigen remains unidentified.

Measured with immunoSEQ multiplex PCR; TCRdb has only the in-frame clones, and not every one. The top ten clones hold nearly 6.5% of a sample with about 120,000 clones, roughly 90% of them seen once. This sequence joins TRBV28 and TRBJ1-5, with D possibly being TRBD1 (5 bases). This receptor was obtained from a woman aged 18-35 years in good health and CMV-seropositive. The sequenced material came from PBMCs. The CDR3 DNA reads TGTGCCAGCAGTTTAGGGGGGAGAGCCCAGCATTTT. Protein product: CASSLGGRAQHF. Together with reference TRBV28 and TRBJ1-5, the CDR3 gives the full variable domain: DVKVTQSSRYLVKRTGEKVFLECVQDMDHENMFWYRQDPGLGLRLIYFSYDVKMKEKGDIPEGYSVSREKKERFSLILESASTNQTSMYLCASSLGGRAQHFGDGTRLSIL.